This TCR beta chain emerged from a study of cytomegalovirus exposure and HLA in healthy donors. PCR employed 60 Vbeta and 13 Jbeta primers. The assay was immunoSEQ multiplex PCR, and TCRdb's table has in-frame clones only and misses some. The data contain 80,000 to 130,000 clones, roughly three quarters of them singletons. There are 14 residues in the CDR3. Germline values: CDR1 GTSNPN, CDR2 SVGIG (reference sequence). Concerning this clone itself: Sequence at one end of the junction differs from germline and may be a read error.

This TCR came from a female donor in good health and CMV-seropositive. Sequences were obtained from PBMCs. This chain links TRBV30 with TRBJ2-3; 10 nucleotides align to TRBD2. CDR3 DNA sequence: TGTGCCTGGACGACTAGCGGGCCCACAGATACGCAGTGTTTT. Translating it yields CAWTTSGPTDTQCF.